The sequence of this T cell receptor beta chain was determined in a study of blood T cells in healthy people across ages. A J-beta primer mix and a sample-barcoded 5' primer were used in a second PCR of about 7 to 12 cycles. MiXCR, run by TCRdb on the 5' RACE reads, gives a single entry per CDR3 protein. The sample contains around 800,000 distinct CDR3 sequences, about 55% of which appear only once. The V and J ends lost 5 bases and 6 bases, in that order; junction bases with no gene match: 4. CDR1 is SGHRS, CDR2 YFSETQ, per germline. There are 12 residues in the CDR3. A note on this clonotype: Its antigen is unknown.

The individuals who served as donors were healthy Caucasians living in Russia, aged about 6 to 100. Study-level results: Investigators viewed diversity estimates from one million T cells as underestimates, the study reported.

This chain links TRBV5-1 with TRBJ1-1; 7 nucleotides line up with TRBD1. This receptor was obtained from a man at least 80 years old in good health. Sequenced material: blood. CDR3 nucleotides: TGCGCCAGCAGTATACAGGGGCCTGAAGCTTTCTTT. Amino acid sequence: CASSIQGPEAFF. Full variable domain (outside the CDR3, taken from reference TRBV5-1 and TRBJ1-1): KAGVTQTPRYLIKTRGQQVTLSCSPISGHRSVSWYQQTPGQGLQFLFEYFSETQRNKGNFPGRFSGRQFSNSRSEMNVSTLELGDSALYLCASSIQGPEAFFGQGTRLTVV.